These 14 T cell receptor beta chains came from one sample sequenced in a study of blood T cell repertoires in COVID-19. The repertoire was sequenced with immunoSEQ multiplex PCR; TCRdb's copy has only in-frame clones and lacks some. The table lists approximately 110,000 clones, approximately 70% of them singletons. Sequencing input: peripheral blood. Receptors were obtained from a human donor with acute or convalescent COVID-19. The donor label of this sample is uncertain.

The gene calls are TRBV15 and TRBJ1-1; D is uncertain. The CDR3 runs 13 residues. The germline gives CDR1 LNHNV, CDR2 YYDKDF (reference sequence). V lost 0 bases and J lost 6, with 8 bases in between. CDR3 residues: CATSRDTVSEAFF. The CDR3 coding sequence is TGTGCCACCAGCAGAGACACGGTTTCTGAAGCTTTCTTT.

CDR3 bases: TGTGCCAGCAGCTTAGCCCTCTCTTCAGTTGAAAAACTGTTTTTT. This codes for CASSLALSSVEKLFF. The V call is TRBV11-2, the J call TRBJ1-4; D is unresolved. V was trimmed by 1 base and J by 7 bases, leaving 13 bases between them. This CDR3 region has 15 residues. Germline lookup yields CDR1 SGHAT and CDR2 FQNNGV. The variable domain in full, completed from reference TRBV11-2 and TRBJ1-4, reads EAGVAQSPRYKIIEKRQSVAFWCNPISGHATLYWYQQILGQGPKLLIQFQNNGVVDDSQLPKDRFSAERLKGVDSTLKIQPAKLEDSAVYLCASSLALSSVEKLFFGSGTQLSVL.

Here the CDR3 DNA reads TGTGCCAGCAGCTTGACAGGGTACAATGAGCAGTTCTTC. This translates into CASSLTGYNEQFF. The chain uses TRBV11-2 and TRBJ2-1, with 7 nucleotides matching TRBD1. The V and J ends lost 3 bases and 4 bases, in that order; junction bases with no gene match: 0. The CDR3 totals 13 residues. Germline V lookup: CDR1 SGHAT, CDR2 FQNNGV.

The V and J genes are TRBV27 and TRBJ2-5, with D perhaps TRBD1 (6 bases). CDR3 length: 15 amino acids. Germline V gene lookup returns CDR1 MNHEY and CDR2 SMNVEV (reference sequence). V was shortened by 5 bases and J by 1 base, with 14 bases between the two germline ends. The CDR3 loop is CASSPGQIRQETQYF. The CDR3 DNA reads as TGTGCCAGCAGTCCAGGACAGATCCGCCAAGAGACCCAGTACTTC.

This clone has just a few counts. CDR3 residues: CAIRGQGTMNTEAFF. CDR3 DNA: TGTGCCATAAGAGGACAGGGGACCATGAACACTGAAGCTTTCTTT. This chain links TRBV10-3 with TRBJ1-1; the match to TRBD1 covers 9 bases. Germline CDR1 ENHRY, CDR2 SYGVKD. The CDR3 extends over 15 amino acids. J gave up 0 bases and V 9 bases, and 8 bases lay outside the gene matches.

The V gene is TRBV5-8, the J gene TRBJ2-5, with TRBD2 matching 10 bases. This CDR3 comprises 15 residues. The ends lost 1 base at V and 4 bases at J; junction bases unmatched: 4. CDR1 is SGHTS, CDR2 YDEGEE, per germline. In DNA form, the CDR3 reads TGTGCCAGCAGCTTGCAGCGGGGGGGCCCAGAGACCCAGTACTTC. Its translation is CASSLQRGGPETQYF.

The chain has TRBV2 and TRBJ2-1; 10 nucleotides line up with TRBD1. This CDR3 contains 16 residues. Germline CDR1 reads SNHLY; CDR2 reads FYNNEI. V lost 3 bases to trimming and J lost 5 bases; unmatched junction nucleotides: 7. The CDR3: CASSEAGQGENNEQFF. The CDR3 bases are TGTGCCAGCAGTGAGGCCGGACAGGGGGAGAACAATGAGCAGTTCTTC. Combining the CDR3 with reference TRBV2 and TRBJ2-1 gives the whole variable domain EPEVTQTPSHQVTQMGQEVILRCVPISNHLYFYWYRQILGQKVEFLVSFYNNEISEKSEIFDDQFSVERPDGSNFTLKIRSTKLEDSAMYFCASSEAGQGENNEQFFGPGTRLTVL.

This chain joins TRBV28 and TRBJ1-5; 8 bases are a match to TRBD1. J was trimmed by 2 bases and V by 7 bases; bases with no gene match: 7. The CDR3 spans 15 residues. Per the germline V gene, CDR1 is MDHEN and CDR2 is SYDVKM. CDR3 in DNA: TGTGCCAGCACCCAACAGGGGGAGGGCAATCAGCCCCAGCATTTT. This encodes CASTQQGEGNQPQHF.

Within the sample, this clone is medium-sized. The chain joins TRBV19 to TRBJ1-2, with 9 bases matching TRBD1. Germline CDR1 and CDR2: LNHDA and SQIVND (reference sequence). Trimming took 6 bases from V and 7 from J; bases not matched to a gene: 9. This CDR3 has 14 amino acids. The CDR3: CASRIPGQGGGYTF. As DNA, the CDR3 is TGTGCCAGTAGAATACCGGGACAGGGTGGTGGCTACACCTTC.

This clone was seen more than once but under ten times. The chain joins TRBV29-1 to TRBJ1-4; weak D call: TRBD1 (6 bases). Trimming shortened V by 4 bases and J by 0 bases, and 12 bases separated the two germline ends. The germline CDR1 and CDR2 sequences are SQVTM and ANQGSEA. The length of the CDR3 is 15 residues. The chain's CDR3 is CSVVARTATNEKLFF. For the CDR3, the DNA is TGCAGCGTTGTGGCCAGGACAGCAACTAATGAAAAACTGTTTTTT.

The V gene is TRBV5-4, the J gene TRBJ1-2; D is uncertain. Germline lookup yields CDR1 SGHNT and CDR2 YYREEE (reference sequence). Trimming left V 4 bases short and J 6 bases short, with 19 bases between. This CDR3 spans 15 amino acids. CDR3 amino acids: CASSLLGGSYDGYTF. The CDR3 nucleotides are TGTGCCAGCAGCCTCCTTGGAGGGAGTTATGATGGCTACACCTTC.

CDR3 region: CATSRLDEQFF. The CDR3 DNA reads as TGTGCCACCAGCAGGCTAGATGAGCAGTTCTTC. The rearrangement uses TRBV15 and TRBJ2-1; D not resolved. This CDR3 region has 11 residues. The V gene lost 3 bases and the J gene lost 8 bases, with 5 bases spanning the gap. CDR1 and CDR2 from the germline V gene are LNHNV and YYDKDF (reference sequence).

J is TRBJ1-4 and V is TRBV3-1 (or the pseudogene TRBV3-2); 8 bases map to TRBD1. With V trimmed by 6 bases and J by 4 bases, 7 bases remained unmatched. The CDR3 runs to 15 residues. The germline V gene has CDR1 LGHDT and CDR2 YNNKEL (reference sequence). The CDR3 DNA is TGTGCCAGCAGTCCAGGGGGCGCGGTTAATGAAAAACTGTTTTTT. It encodes CASSPGGAVNEKLFF.

The chain carries TRBV28 and TRBJ2-2; TRBD1 matches 8 bases. Germline V CDR1 and CDR2: MDHEN, SYDVKM. The CDR3 sequence is 16 residues long. The V gene end was trimmed by 5 bases and the J gene end by 7 bases; junction bases not matched to a gene: 12. This chain's CDR3 is CASSALRQGFNGELFF. The CDR3 DNA sequence: TGTGCCAGCAGTGCCCTAAGACAGGGGTTTAACGGGGAGCTGTTTTTT.